This entry lists 30 T cell receptor beta chains sequenced from one sample in a study of chemoradiotherapy in HPV16-positive cancers. TCRdb's table, derived via immunoSEQ multiplex PCR, lists solely in-frame clones and lacks some. The sample has fewer than 40,000 clones, about nine tenths seen once. Specimen: blood, collected from a patient who underwent chemoradiotherapy. The receptor source for this set is a human donor with HPV-associated anogenital cancer.

J is TRBJ1-4 and V is TRBV2; D unresolved. The V gene lost 2 bases and the J gene lost 1 base, with 8 bases spanning the gap. There are 15 residues in the CDR3. In germline, CDR1 is SNHLY, CDR2 FYNNEI. CDR3 residues: CASSESWLTNEKLFF. The CDR3 nucleotides are TGTGCCAGCAGTGAATCGTGGCTAACTAATGAAAAACTGTTTTTT. Looking up the rest from reference TRBV2 and TRBJ1-4 gives the full variable domain: EPEVTQTPSHQVTQMGQEVILRCVPISNHLYFYWYRQILGQKVEFLVSFYNNEISEKSEIFDDQFSVERPDGSNFTLKIRSTKLEDSAMYFCASSESWLTNEKLFFGSGTQLSVL.

The V gene is TRBV7-9, the J gene TRBJ1-2; TRBD1 agrees at 12 bases. Germline assignment: CDR1 SEHNR and CDR2 FQNEAQ (reference sequence). This CDR3 has 16 amino acids. The trim removed 5 bases at V and 3 bases at J, leaving 7 bases unmatched. The CDR3 loop is CASSRTRDRGHYGYTF. CDR3 nucleotides: TGTGCCAGCAGCCGAACAAGGGACAGGGGGCACTATGGCTACACCTTC.

The rearrangement links TRBV6-5 to TRBJ1-4; TRBD1 aligns across 10 bases. This CDR3 region has 15 residues. Germline V gene lookup returns CDR1 MNHEY and CDR2 SVGAGI. V trimming: 6 bases; J trimming: 10 bases; junction bases outside the gene matches: 11. The CDR3 is CASSRDRGLYGKLFF. Written as DNA, the CDR3 is TGTGCCAGCAGCCGCGACAGGGGGCTTTACGGAAAACTGTTTTTT.

CDR3 bases: TGTGCCAGCAGCTTAGATGCCAGGGGTTTAATGGCTTTCTTT. Translation: CASSLDARGLMAFF. The V and J genes are TRBV11-2 and TRBJ1-1; D may be TRBD1 (6 bases). CDR3 length equals 14 residues. The V end was cut by 0 bases, the J end by 11 bases, with 16 bases between. Germline loops: CDR1 SGHAT, CDR2 FQNNGV.

The rearrangement uses TRBV2 and TRBJ2-7; 7 positions agree with TRBD1. Germline CDR1 is SNHLY and CDR2 is FYNNEI. The CDR3 is made up of 14 amino acids. J gave up 3 bases and V 8 bases, and 10 bases lay outside the gene matches. The CDR3 sequence is CASRGQPPIYEQYF. The CDR3 bases are TGTGCCAGCCGGGGACAGCCCCCAATCTACGAGCAGTACTTC.

The chain has TRBV29-1 and TRBJ1-1; D gene ambiguous. Looked up from germline, CDR1 is SQVTM and CDR2 is ANQGSEA. The CDR3 runs to 15 residues. The CDR3 region is CSERRSGKSSTEAFF. The CDR3 coding sequence is TGCAGTGAGAGACGGTCCGGGAAGAGTAGCACTGAAGCTTTCTTT.

This clone is a singleton in its sample. The chain couples TRBV28 to TRBJ2-2, with D maybe TRBD2 (5 bases). Looked up from germline, CDR1 is MDHEN and CDR2 is SYDVKM. Trimming removed 7 bases at V and 3 bases at J, with 18 bases between. The CDR3 spans 16 residues. Here the CDR3 reads CASTGVRESDTGELFF. CDR3 nucleotides: TGTGCCAGCACCGGGGTAAGGGAATCGGACACCGGGGAGCTGTTTTTT.

The chain has TRBV4-1 and TRBJ1-1; 7 positions match TRBD1. This CDR3 is built from 14 residues. Germline lookup yields CDR1 MGHRA and CDR2 YSYEKL. The V segment lost 3 bases and the J segment 5 bases; nucleotides outside the gene matches: 6. The CDR3 here is CASSHSNRGTEAFF. DNA of the CDR3: TGCGCCAGCAGCCACTCGAACAGGGGAACTGAAGCTTTCTTT.

The CDR3 reads CASSARQGFPHEQYF. CDR3 bases: TGTGCCAGCAGTGCCAGACAGGGTTTCCCTCACGAGCAGTACTTC. V usage is TRBV6-5 and J usage is TRBJ2-7; 7 positions match TRBD1. V lost 5 bases, J lost 5 bases, and 12 bases stayed unmatched. The CDR3 has 15 residues. Germline lookup yields CDR1 MNHEY and CDR2 SVGAGI.

This sequence joins TRBV2 and TRBJ2-5, with 12 bases aligning to TRBD2. Per germline, CDR1 SNHLY and CDR2 FYNNEI. J was trimmed by 7 bases and V by 3 bases; bases with no gene match: 9. The CDR3 contains 16 residues. The CDR3 loop is CASSDLAGGRAVTQYF. The DNA of the CDR3 is TGTGCCAGCAGTGATCTAGCGGGGGGGCGTGCAGTGACCCAGTACTTC.

V and J are TRBV4-1 and TRBJ1-2, with 7 bases fitting TRBD1. J lost 4 bases, V lost 0 bases, and 8 bases had no gene match. This CDR3 is 16 amino acids long. Germline V gene lookup returns CDR1 MGHRA and CDR2 YSYEKL. This chain's CDR3 is CASSQDRDRVFYGYTF. The CDR3 DNA reads as TGCGCCAGCAGCCAAGACAGAGACAGGGTATTCTATGGCTACACCTTC.

The CDR3 DNA follows: TGTGCCAGCAGTTTGGAACTAGTTCGAGAGACCCAGTACTTC. Its protein product is CASSLELVRETQYF. The genes are TRBV11-3 and TRBJ2-5; the D gene is possibly TRBD2 (5 bases). Germline V gene sequence: CDR1 SGHNT, CDR2 YENEEA. Deletions cut 6 bases from V and 4 bases from J, with 15 bases between. CDR3 length: 14 amino acids.

The rearrangement links TRBV19 to TRBJ1-1; no reliable D call. This CDR3 spans 15 amino acids. CDR1 is LNHDA and CDR2 is SQIVND in the germline V gene (reference sequence). The germline V and J ends were trimmed by 1 base and 4 bases, with 13 bases remaining between them. The CDR3 sequence: CASSIAQVERTEAFF. For the CDR3, the DNA is TGTGCCAGTAGTATAGCTCAGGTCGAACGCACTGAAGCTTTCTTT. Full variable domain (outside the CDR3, taken from reference TRBV19 and TRBJ1-1): DGGITQSPKYLFRKEGQNVTLSCEQNLNHDAMYWYRQDPGQGLRLIYYSQIVNDFQKGDIAEGYSVSREKKESFPLTVTSAQKNPTAFYLCASSIAQVERTEAFFGQGTRLTVV.

This chain joins TRBV6-1 and TRBJ2-2; D is perhaps TRBD1 or TRBD2 (6 bases each). The CDR3 length is 14 residues. V lost 6 bases and J 8 bases, leaving 16 bases between the germline ends. The germline CDR1 and CDR2 sequences are MNHNS and SASEGT. CDR3 amino acids: CASSGGGEPGELFF. The DNA for the CDR3 is TGTGCCAGCAGCGGAGGGGGAGAACCGGGGGAGCTGTTTTTT.

V is TRBV28 and J is TRBJ2-5, with no clear D. The germline CDR1 and CDR2 sequences are MDHEN and SYDVKM. The CDR3 covers 12 residues. Trimming took 9 bases from V and 1 from J, leaving 9 bases between them. CDR3: CASWVGQETQYF. CDR3 DNA sequence: TGTGCCAGTTGGGTGGGCCAAGAGACCCAGTACTTC.

The genes are TRBV13 and TRBJ2-3, with D possibly called TRBD1 or TRBD2 (6 bases each). V lost 3 bases and J lost 1, with 11 bases in between. The CDR3 is 15 residues long. Looked up from germline, CDR1 is PRHDT and CDR2 is FYEKMQ (reference sequence). CDR3 sequence reads: CASSFGGPGTDTQYF. The CDR3 coding sequence is TGTGCCAGCAGCTTTGGGGGGCCGGGCACAGATACGCAGTATTTT.

The chain uses TRBV10-3 and TRBJ2-3, with 11 positions matching TRBD2. J was trimmed by 6 bases and V by 11 bases; bases with no gene match: 10. The CDR3 has 14 residues. In germline, CDR1 is ENHRY, CDR2 SYGVKD. The CDR3 DNA reads TGTGCCTCCCAGACTAGCGGGGCTTCGGATACGCAGTATTTT. Its translation is CASQTSGASDTQYF.

J is TRBJ2-7 and V is TRBV5-6; D possibly corresponds to TRBD2 (5 bases). The CDR3 is made up of 12 amino acids. Germline V gene sequence: CDR1 SGHDT, CDR2 YYEEEE. The V gene lost 4 bases and the J gene lost 2 bases, with 7 bases spanning the gap. CDR3 loop: CASSIGTYEQYF. The CDR3 region has the DNA TGTGCCAGCAGCATCGGGACCTACGAGCAGTACTTC. Complete variable domain (other parts from reference TRBV5-6 and TRBJ2-7): DAGVTQSPTHLIKTRGQQVTLRCSPKSGHDTVSWYQQALGQGPQFIFQYYEEEERQRGNFPDRFSGHQFPNYSSELNVNALLLGDSALYLCASSIGTYEQYFGPGTRLTVT.

This clone was detected only once. The genes are TRBV4-1 and TRBJ1-3, with TRBD1 identical over 9 bases. With V trimmed by 4 bases and J by 0 bases, 4 bases remained unmatched. CDR1 is MGHRA, CDR2 YSYEKL, per germline. The CDR3 consists of 16 residues. The CDR3 spells CASSPLTGGSGNTIYF. The CDR3 nucleotides are TGCGCCAGCAGCCCGCTGACAGGGGGCTCTGGAAACACCATATATTTT.

The chain recombines TRBV7-9 with TRBJ1-2; 7 nucleotides agree with TRBD1. Germline trimming cut 5 bases from V and 8 bases from J; bases unmatched to any gene: 14. Germline lookup yields CDR1 SEHNR and CDR2 FQNEAQ (reference sequence). The CDR3 extends over 15 amino acids. The CDR3 here is CASSPWDSVIWGYTF. The CDR3 coding sequence is TGTGCCAGCAGCCCCTGGGACAGTGTCATATGGGGCTACACCTTC.

This clone came up once. The chain couples TRBV10-3 to TRBJ1-2; 7 bases fit TRBD1. The J segment lost 0 bases and the V segment lost 2 bases, leaving 3 bases of the junction unmatched. The CDR3 loop spans 15 amino acids. The germline V gene has CDR1 ENHRY and CDR2 SYGVKD. The CDR3 protein is CAISETGTANYGYTF. The CDR3 DNA is TGTGCCATCAGTGAGACCGGGACAGCTAACTATGGCTACACCTTC.

V and J are TRBV18 and TRBJ1-1, with D perhaps matching TRBD1 (5 bases). The CDR3 consists of 15 residues. Trimming removed 0 bases at V and 1 base at J, with 9 bases between. Germline CDR1 is KGHSH and CDR2 is LQKENI. The CDR3 loop is CASSPPGPPNTEAFF. The CDR3 DNA reads TGTGCCAGCTCACCACCGGGACCCCCGAACACTGAAGCTTTCTTT.

This sequence joins TRBV7-2 and TRBJ1-1, with TRBD1 matching over 10 bases. The junction had 6 bases not matched to a gene; V was cut back by 2 bases and J by 6 bases. Looked up from germline, CDR1 is SGHTA and CDR2 is FQGNSA. The CDR3 sequence is 15 residues long. The CDR3 DNA reads TGTGCCAGCAGCTTAAAGACAGGGGGCTTCGCTGAAGCTTTCTTT. It specifies CASSLKTGGFAEAFF.

The chain couples TRBV29-1 to TRBJ2-1, with TRBD1 identical over 7 bases. This CDR3 contains 14 residues. V shed 3 bases and J 3 bases; nucleotides not matched to a gene: 5. Germline V gene sequence: CDR1 SQVTM, CDR2 ANQGSEA. The CDR3 region is CSVDRRDSYNEQFF. The DNA of the CDR3 is TGCAGCGTTGATAGACGGGACAGCTACAATGAGCAGTTCTTC.

Only a few counts were recorded for this clone. This chain joins TRBV6-5 and TRBJ1-3; D not certain. The germline V gene encodes CDR1 MNHEY and CDR2 SVGAGI. The CDR3 has 14 amino acids. V lost 8 bases and J 3 bases, leaving 14 bases between the germline ends. The CDR3 nucleotides read TGTGCCAGCCTCCCCACACGTTTTGGAAACACCATATATTTT. Its protein product is CASLPTRFGNTIYF.

The genes are TRBV9 and TRBJ1-2, with 9 nucleotides matching TRBD1. Germline V CDR1 and CDR2: SGDLS, YYNGEE. CDR3 length: 15 amino acids. V gave up 1 base and J gave up 8 bases; unmatched junction bases: 9. CDR3 region: CASSVMGQGREGYTF. As DNA, the CDR3 is TGTGCCAGCAGCGTAATGGGACAGGGCCGTGAAGGCTACACCTTC. The complete variable domain, with remaining parts taken from reference TRBV9 and TRBJ1-2, reads DSGVTQTPKHLITATGQRVTLRCSPRSGDLSVYWYQQSLDQGLQFLIQYYNGEERAKGNILERFSAQQFPDLHSELNLSSLELGDSALYFCASSVMGQGREGYTFGSGTRLTVV.

In its sample, this clone was seen once. The chain joins TRBV25-1 to TRBJ2-5; D might be TRBD1 (5 bases). V lost 8 bases and J 0 bases, leaving 10 bases between the germline ends. Germline CDR1 and CDR2: MGHDK and SYGVNS. CDR3 length: 13 residues. The CDR3, as DNA: TGTGCCAGCGAGACAGTCAACCAAGAGACCCAGTACTTC. Amino acid sequence: CASETVNQETQYF.

This clone occurred a few times. This chain uses TRBV5-1 with TRBJ1-1, with D unclear. The V end lost 0 bases, the J end lost 3 bases, and 12 bases lay between the germline ends. CDR1 SGHRS and CDR2 YFSETQ come from the germline V gene. The CDR3 covers 15 residues. As DNA, the CDR3 is TGCGCCAGCAGCTTGGACAGTCTGGAGGACACTGAAGCTTTCTTT. This sequence encodes CASSLDSLEDTEAFF.

V and J are TRBV5-1 and TRBJ2-1, with TRBD2 matching 11 bases. Trimming took 6 bases from V and 13 from J; bases not matched to a gene: 9. This CDR3 has 13 residues. Germline assignment: CDR1 SGHRS and CDR2 YFSETQ. The chain's CDR3 is CASKMASGGPQFF. The CDR3 nucleotides read TGCGCCAGCAAGATGGCTAGCGGGGGGCCACAGTTCTTC.

J is TRBJ2-1 and V is TRBV5-4; D ambiguous. The ends were cut back, 0 bases at V and 0 bases at J, with 4 bases in the middle. The CDR3 has 14 residues. Germline CDR1 is SGHNT and CDR2 is YYREEE (reference sequence). CDR3 coding DNA: TGTGCCAGCAGCTTGGCGGACTCCTACAATGAGCAGTTCTTC. Translation gives CASSLADSYNEQFF. The entire variable domain, with the rest obtained from reference TRBV5-4 and TRBJ2-1, is as follows: ETGVTQSPTHLIKTRGQQVTLRCSSQSGHNTVSWYQQALGQGPQFIFQYYREEENGRGNFPPRFSGLQFPNYSSELNVNALELDDSALYLCASSLADSYNEQFFGPGTRLTVL.